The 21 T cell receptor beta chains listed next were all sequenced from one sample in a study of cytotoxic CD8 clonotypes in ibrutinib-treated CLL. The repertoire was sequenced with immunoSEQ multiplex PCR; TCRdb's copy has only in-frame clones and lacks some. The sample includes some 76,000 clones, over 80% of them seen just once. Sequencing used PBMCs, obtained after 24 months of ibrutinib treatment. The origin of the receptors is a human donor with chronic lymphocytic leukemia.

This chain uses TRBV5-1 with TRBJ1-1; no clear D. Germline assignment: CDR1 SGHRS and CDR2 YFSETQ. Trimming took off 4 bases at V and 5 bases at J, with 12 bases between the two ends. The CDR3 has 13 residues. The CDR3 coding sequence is TGCGCCAGCAGCAGGGAAAAGTTGACTGAAGCTTTCTTT. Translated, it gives CASSREKLTEAFF.

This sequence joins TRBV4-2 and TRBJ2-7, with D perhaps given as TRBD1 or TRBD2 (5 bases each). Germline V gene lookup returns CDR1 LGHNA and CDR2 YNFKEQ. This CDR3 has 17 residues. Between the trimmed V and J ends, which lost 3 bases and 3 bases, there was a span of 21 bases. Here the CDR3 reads CASSQGRYGGLDYEQYF. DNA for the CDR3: TGTGCCAGCAGCCAGGGAAGATATGGGGGTCTGGACTACGAGCAGTACTTC.

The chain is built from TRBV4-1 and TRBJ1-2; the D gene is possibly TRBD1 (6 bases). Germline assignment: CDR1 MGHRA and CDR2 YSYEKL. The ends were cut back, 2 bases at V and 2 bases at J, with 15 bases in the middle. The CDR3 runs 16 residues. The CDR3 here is CASSQIQGPSNYGYTF. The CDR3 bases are TGCGCCAGCAGCCAAATACAGGGTCCGTCCAACTATGGCTACACCTTC.

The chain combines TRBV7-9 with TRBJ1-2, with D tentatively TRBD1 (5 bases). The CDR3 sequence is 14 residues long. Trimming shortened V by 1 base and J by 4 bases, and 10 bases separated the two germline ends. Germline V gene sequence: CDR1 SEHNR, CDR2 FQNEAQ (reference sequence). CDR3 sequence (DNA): TGTGCCAGCAGCTTAGAGGCAGGGACCTATGGCTACACCTTC. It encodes CASSLEAGTYGYTF.

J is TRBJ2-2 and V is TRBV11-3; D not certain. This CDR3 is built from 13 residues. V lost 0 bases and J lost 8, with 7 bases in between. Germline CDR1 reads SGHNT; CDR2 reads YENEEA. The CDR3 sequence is CASSLDPVGELFF. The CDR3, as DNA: TGTGCCAGCAGCTTAGATCCTGTGGGGGAGCTGTTTTTT.

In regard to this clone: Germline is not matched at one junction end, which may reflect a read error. CDR3 amino acids: CASSIWVRDKNIQYF. The CDR3, as DNA: TGTGCCAGCAGTATCTGGGTTAGAGACAAAAACATTCAGTACTTC. The chain links TRBV19 to TRBJ2-4; no clear D gene. Per the germline V gene, CDR1 is LNHDA and CDR2 is SQIVND (reference sequence). The CDR3 is made up of 15 amino acids.

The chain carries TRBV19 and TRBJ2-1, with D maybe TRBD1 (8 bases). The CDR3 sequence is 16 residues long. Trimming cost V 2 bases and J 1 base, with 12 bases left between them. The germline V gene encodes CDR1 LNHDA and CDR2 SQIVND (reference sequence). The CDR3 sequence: CASSILQGGSYNEQFF. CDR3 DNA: TGTGCCAGTAGTATACTACAGGGGGGGTCCTACAATGAGCAGTTCTTC.

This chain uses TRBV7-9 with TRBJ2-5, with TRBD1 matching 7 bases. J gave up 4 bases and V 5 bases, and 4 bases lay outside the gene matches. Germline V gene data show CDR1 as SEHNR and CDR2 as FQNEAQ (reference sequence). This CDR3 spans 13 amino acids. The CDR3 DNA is TGTGCCAGCAGCCGAGCAGGGGGAGAGACCCAGTACTTC. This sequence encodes CASSRAGGETQYF.

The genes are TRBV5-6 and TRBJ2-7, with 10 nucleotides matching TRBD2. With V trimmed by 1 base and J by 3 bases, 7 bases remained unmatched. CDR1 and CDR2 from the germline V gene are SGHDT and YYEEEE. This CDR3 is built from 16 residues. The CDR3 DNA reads TGTGCCAGCAGCTTGTTCGCTAGCGGGAGTTTCTACGAGCAGTACTTC. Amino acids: CASSLFASGSFYEQYF.

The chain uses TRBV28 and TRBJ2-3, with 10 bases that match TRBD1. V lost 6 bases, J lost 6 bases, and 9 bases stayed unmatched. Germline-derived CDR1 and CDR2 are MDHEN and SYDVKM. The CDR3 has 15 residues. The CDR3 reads CASSFAGQGLDTQYF. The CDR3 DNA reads TGTGCCAGCAGCTTTGCGGGACAGGGGTTGGATACGCAGTATTTT.

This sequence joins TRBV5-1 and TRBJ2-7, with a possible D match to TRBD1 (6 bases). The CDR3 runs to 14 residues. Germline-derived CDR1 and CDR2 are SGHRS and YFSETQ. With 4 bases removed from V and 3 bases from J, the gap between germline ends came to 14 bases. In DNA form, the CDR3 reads TGCGCCAGCAGCGTACAGGGACCCCACTACGAGCAGTACTTC. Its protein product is CASSVQGPHYEQYF.

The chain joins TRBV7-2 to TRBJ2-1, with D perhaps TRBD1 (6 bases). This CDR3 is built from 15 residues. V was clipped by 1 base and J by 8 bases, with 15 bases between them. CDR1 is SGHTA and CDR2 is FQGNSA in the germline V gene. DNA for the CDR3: TGTGCCAGCAGCTTAGTTTTCGGGCAGGGGCATGAGCAGTTCTTC. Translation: CASSLVFGQGHEQFF.

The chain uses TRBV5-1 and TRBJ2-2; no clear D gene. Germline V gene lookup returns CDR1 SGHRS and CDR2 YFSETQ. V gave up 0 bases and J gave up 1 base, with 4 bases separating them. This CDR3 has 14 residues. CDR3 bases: TGCGCCAGCAGCTTGGTTCAGAACACCGGGGAGCTGTTTTTT. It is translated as CASSLVQNTGELFF.

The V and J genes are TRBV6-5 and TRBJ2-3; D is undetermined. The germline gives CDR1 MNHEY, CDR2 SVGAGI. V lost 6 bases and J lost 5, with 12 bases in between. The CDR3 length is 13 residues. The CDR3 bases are TGTGCCAGCAGCCCGCCCTTTGGAGATACGCAGTATTTT. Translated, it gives CASSPPFGDTQYF.

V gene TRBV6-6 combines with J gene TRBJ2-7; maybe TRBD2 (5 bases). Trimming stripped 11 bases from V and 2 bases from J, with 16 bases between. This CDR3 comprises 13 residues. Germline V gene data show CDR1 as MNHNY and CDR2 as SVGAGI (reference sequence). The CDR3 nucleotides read TGTGCCGCGAGGGCTAGCCGCCCCTACGAGCAGTACTTC. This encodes CAARASRPYEQYF.

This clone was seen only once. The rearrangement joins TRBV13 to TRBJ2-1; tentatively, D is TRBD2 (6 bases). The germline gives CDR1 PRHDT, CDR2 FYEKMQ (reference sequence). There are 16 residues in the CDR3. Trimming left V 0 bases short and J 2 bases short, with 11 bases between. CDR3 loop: CASSLGSGATYNEQFF. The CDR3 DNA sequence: TGTGCCAGCAGCTTAGGTAGCGGCGCTACCTACAATGAGCAGTTCTTC. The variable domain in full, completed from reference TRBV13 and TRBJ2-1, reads AAGVIQSPRHLIKEKRETATLKCYPIPRHDTVYWYQQGPGQDPQFLISFYEKMQSDKGSIPDRFSAQQFSDYHSELNMSSLELGDSALYFCASSLGSGATYNEQFFGPGTRLTVL.

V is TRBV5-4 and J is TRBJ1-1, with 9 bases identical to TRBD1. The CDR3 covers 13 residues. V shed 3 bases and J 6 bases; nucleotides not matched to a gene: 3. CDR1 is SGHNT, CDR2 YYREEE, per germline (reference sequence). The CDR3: CASSSTGGPEAFF. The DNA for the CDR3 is TGTGCCAGCAGCTCAACAGGGGGCCCTGAAGCTTTCTTT.

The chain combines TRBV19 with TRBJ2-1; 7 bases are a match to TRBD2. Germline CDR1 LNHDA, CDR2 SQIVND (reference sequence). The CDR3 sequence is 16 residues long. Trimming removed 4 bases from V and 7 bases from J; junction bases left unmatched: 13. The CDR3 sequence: CASSTRPLATSNEQFF. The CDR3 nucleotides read TGTGCCAGTAGTACGAGACCACTAGCGACGTCGAATGAGCAGTTCTTC.

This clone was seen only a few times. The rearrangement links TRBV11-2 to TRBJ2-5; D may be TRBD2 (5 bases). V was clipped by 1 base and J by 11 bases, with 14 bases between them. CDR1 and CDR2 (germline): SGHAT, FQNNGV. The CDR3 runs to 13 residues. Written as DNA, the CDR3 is TGTGCCAGCAGCTTAGGAGAGGGCCTGCCTCAGTACTTC. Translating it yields CASSLGEGLPQYF. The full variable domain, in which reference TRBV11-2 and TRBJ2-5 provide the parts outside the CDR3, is EAGVAQSPRYKIIEKRQSVAFWCNPISGHATLYWYQQILGQGPKLLIQFQNNGVVDDSQLPKDRFSAERLKGVDSTLKIQPAKLEDSAVYLCASSLGEGLPQYFGPGTRLLVL.

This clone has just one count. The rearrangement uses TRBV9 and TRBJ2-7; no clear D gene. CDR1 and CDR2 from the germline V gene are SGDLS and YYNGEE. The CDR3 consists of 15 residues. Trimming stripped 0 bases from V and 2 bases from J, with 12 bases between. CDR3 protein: CASSVGVGATYEQYF. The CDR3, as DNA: TGTGCCAGCAGCGTAGGGGTGGGTGCCACCTACGAGCAGTACTTC.

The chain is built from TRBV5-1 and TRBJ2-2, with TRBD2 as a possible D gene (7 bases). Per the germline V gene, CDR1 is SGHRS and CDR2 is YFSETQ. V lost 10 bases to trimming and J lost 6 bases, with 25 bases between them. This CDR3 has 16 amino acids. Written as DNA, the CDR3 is TGCGCCCCTACAAGGGCCGGGGGGCGGAGGGCCGGGGAGCTGTTTTTT. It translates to CAPTRAGGRRAGELFF.